This TCR beta chain was documented in a study of blood T cell repertoires in COVID-19. TCRdb keeps only in-frame clones here, not all; method: immunoSEQ multiplex PCR. The data hold fewer than 250,000 clones, with 85% to 95% observed a single time. This clone was found a few times. This CDR3 is built from 20 residues. Germline V CDR1 and CDR2: SGHNT, YYREEE (reference sequence). The ends lost 0 bases at V and 2 bases at J; junction bases unmatched: 12. The chain combines TRBV5-4 with TRBJ1-5; TRBD1 agrees at 12 bases. The clonotype was recovered from a young man with COVID-19, enrolled during active disease. Sample: peripheral blood. The CDR3 bases are TGTGCCAGCAGCTTGGCCTACCGGGACAGGGGGCTTGAGGGCAATCAGCCCCAGCATTTT. Protein sequence: CASSLAYRDRGLEGNQPQHF. Looking up the rest from reference TRBV5-4 and TRBJ1-5 gives the full variable domain: ETGVTQSPTHLIKTRGQQVTLRCSSQSGHNTVSWYQQALGQGPQFIFQYYREEENGRGNFPPRFSGLQFPNYSSELNVNALELDDSALYLCASSLAYRDRGLEGNQPQHFGDGTRLSIL.